The TCR beta chain described here comes from a study of identical twins. Germline values: CDR1 MNHEY, CDR2 SMNVEV (reference sequence). V lost 8 bases and J lost 4; bases outside the gene matches: 34. This CDR3 comprises 23 residues. TCRdb itself ran the 5' RACE reads through MiXCR, one entry per CDR3 protein. This sample carries approximately 1.8 million distinct CDR3 sequences, around 29% of them seen once, and the ten largest clones take 0.27%. Study-wide results and caveats: Researchers caution that invariant MAIT and iNKT cells could partly confound zero-insertion analyses.

Regarding this clonotype: Its antigen is still unknown.

Sequenced material: cord blood. The rearrangement links TRBV27 to TRBJ2-3; TRBD2 matches 9 bases. The TCR sequence derives from a newborn girl in good health. CDR3 in DNA: TGTGCCAGCGGCCCTCCCGGGAGATTGGTCCCAAGCCCGCGACTAGCGGTCGCAGATACGCAGTATTTT. It yields the protein CASGPPGRLVPSPRLAVADTQYF.